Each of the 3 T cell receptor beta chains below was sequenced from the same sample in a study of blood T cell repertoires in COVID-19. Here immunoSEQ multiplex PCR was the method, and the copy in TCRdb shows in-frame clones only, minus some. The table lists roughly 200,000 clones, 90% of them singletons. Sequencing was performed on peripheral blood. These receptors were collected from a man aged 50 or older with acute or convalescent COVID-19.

In nucleotides, the CDR3 is TGTGCCAGCAGCTTAGACAGGAACTACGAGCAGTACTTC. Amino acids: CASSLDRNYEQYF. The V gene is TRBV7-8, the J gene TRBJ2-7; D might be TRBD1 (5 bases). The CDR3 covers 13 residues. V lost 1 base to trimming and J lost 3 bases, with 7 bases between them. CDR1 is SGHVS, CDR2 FQNEAQ, per germline.

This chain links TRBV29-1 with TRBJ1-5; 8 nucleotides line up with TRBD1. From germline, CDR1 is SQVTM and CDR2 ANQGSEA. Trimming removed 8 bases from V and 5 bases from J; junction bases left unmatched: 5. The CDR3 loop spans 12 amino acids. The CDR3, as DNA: TGCAGCTCAAAGACAGGGGATCAGCCCCAGCATTTT. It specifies CSSKTGDQPQHF.

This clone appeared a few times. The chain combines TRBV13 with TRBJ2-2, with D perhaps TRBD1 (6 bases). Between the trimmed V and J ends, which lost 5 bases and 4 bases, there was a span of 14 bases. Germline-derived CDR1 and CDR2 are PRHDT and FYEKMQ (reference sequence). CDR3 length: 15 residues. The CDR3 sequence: CASSHGTLITGELFF. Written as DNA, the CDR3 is TGTGCCAGCAGCCATGGGACACTTATCACCGGGGAGCTGTTTTTT.